This entry describes one T cell receptor (beta chain). Its antigen is not known. Individual cDNA molecules received unique molecular identifiers during library preparation. MiXCR, run by TCRdb on the 5' RACE reads, gives a single entry per CDR3 protein. In the table there are fewer than 60,000 distinct CDR3 sequences, around a tenth of which are singletons. This entry is derived from a study of early T cells in non-severe SARS-CoV-2 infection. Across the whole study: Investigators sequenced bulk RNA drawn from unsorted whole blood, and chains remained unpaired.

V gave up 3 bases and J gave up 10 bases, with 10 bases separating them. In germline, CDR1 is DFQATT, CDR2 SNEGSKA (reference sequence). The CDR3 loop spans 11 amino acids. Findings and limits, study-wide: There was a bias toward anti-spike CD8 responses in VDJdb matching, which missed private and CD4 specificities.

The specimen sequenced was whole blood. The origin of this receptor is an adult who was a healthcare worker with PCR-confirmed SARS-CoV-2 infection or an uninfected control (not recorded which). This sequence joins TRBV20-1 and TRBJ2-1; tentative D call: TRBD2 (6 bases). As DNA, the CDR3 is TGCAGTGCTAGGGGACTCCCAGAGCAGTTCTTC. Encoded protein: CSARGLPEQFF.